A single sample gave rise to the 26 T cell receptor beta chains below, sequenced in a study of shared clonotypes between healthy human individuals. Clones were read by immunoSEQ multiplex PCR, and TCRdb kept only the in-frame ones, dropping some. The sample has some 2,500,000 clones; over 85% are singletons. The source material was naive CD4+ T cells from PBMCs. Subset reported: CD45RA+ positively selected. The receptors stem from a man between 18 and 29 years old in good health. Some clones in this sample may be carry-over from other donors' samples.

About this clone itself: At one end, the junction sequence differs from germline, possibly due to a read error. The V gene is TRBV4-3, the J gene TRBJ1-3, with TRBD1 identical over 8 bases. The CDR3 loop spans 17 amino acids. Germline V CDR1 and CDR2: LGHNA, YSLEER. This chain's CDR3 is CASSQDGWTGSENTIYF. The CDR3 DNA follows: TGCGCCAGCAGCCAAGATGGGTGGACAGGGTCTGAAAACACCATATATTTT.

The rearrangement links TRBV18 to TRBJ2-1, with D possibly being TRBD1 (5 bases). The germline V and J ends were trimmed by 6 bases and 5 bases, with 17 bases remaining between them. Germline V gives CDR1 KGHSH, CDR2 LQKENI. The CDR3 spans 15 residues. The CDR3 region is CASSPPLQDNNEQFF. As DNA, the CDR3 is TGTGCCAGCTCCCCCCCCCTACAGGACAACAATGAGCAGTTCTTC.

Remarks on this clone: Other DNA sequences in the same sample also yield this CDR3. This chain connects TRBV5-6 to TRBJ1-1, with TRBD1 identical over 8 bases. Germline V gene sequence: CDR1 SGHDT, CDR2 YYEEEE. J gave up 1 base and V 3 bases, and 5 bases lay outside the gene matches. CDR3 size: 15 residues. The CDR3 sequence: CASSSSGTGNTEAFF. The DNA for the CDR3 is TGTGCCAGCAGCTCGTCGGGGACAGGGAACACTGAAGCTTTCTTT.

The J gene is TRBJ2-7, the V gene TRBV2, with D perhaps matching TRBD2 (5 bases). This CDR3 has 13 amino acids. Germline values: CDR1 SNHLY, CDR2 FYNNEI. The V end was cut by 7 bases, the J end by 7 bases, with 17 bases between. The CDR3 reads CASKKERDSEQYF. The DNA of the CDR3 is TGTGCCAGCAAAAAGGAGAGGGATTCTGAGCAGTACTTC.

The chain employs TRBV5-1 and TRBJ1-2, with 9 bases matching TRBD1. J lost 6 bases, V lost 1 base, and 22 bases had no gene match. Germline values: CDR1 SGHRS, CDR2 YFSETQ. This CDR3 contains 20 residues. CDR3 nucleotides: TGCGCCAGCAGCTTGCGGACCCTCGGGGCTCAACAGGGGGCGAAAGATGGCTACACCTTC. Its protein product is CASSLRTLGAQQGAKDGYTF. Looking up the rest from reference TRBV5-1 and TRBJ1-2 gives the full variable domain: KAGVTQTPRYLIKTRGQQVTLSCSPISGHRSVSWYQQTPGQGLQFLFEYFSETQRNKGNFPGRFSGRQFSNSRSEMNVSTLELGDSALYLCASSLRTLGAQQGAKDGYTFGSGTRLTVV.

The CDR3 here is CASSQVRNPNTGELFF. Written as DNA, the CDR3 is TGCGCCAGCAGCCAAGTCCGAAATCCGAACACCGGGGAGCTGTTTTTT. V is TRBV4-1 and J is TRBJ2-2; D not certain. Trimming removed 1 base at V and 0 bases at J, with 9 bases between. Germline V gene sequence: CDR1 MGHRA, CDR2 YSYEKL. This CDR3 is 16 amino acids long.

Note on this clone: The sample holds other DNA sequences that translate to the same CDR3. The chain uses TRBV11-2 and TRBJ1-3; D is uncertain. Trimming pared 1 base from V and 1 base from J, leaving 8 bases between. Germline CDR1 is SGHAT and CDR2 is FQNNGV. The CDR3 runs 15 residues. CDR3 in DNA: TGTGCCAGCAGCTTAGTGGGAGGGTCTGGAAACACCATATATTTT. As protein: CASSLVGGSGNTIYF.

The chain is built from TRBV7-2 and TRBJ2-5; maybe TRBD2 (6 bases). The germline gives CDR1 SGHTA, CDR2 FQGNSA. The V end lost 1 base, the J end lost 5 bases, and 14 bases lay between the germline ends. The CDR3 totals 15 residues. The CDR3 spells CASSLGFSGRETQYF. DNA for the CDR3: TGTGCCAGCAGCTTAGGATTTTCAGGGAGGGAGACCCAGTACTTC.

This chain links TRBV5-1 with TRBJ1-2; maybe TRBD1 (5 bases). V dropped 1 base and J dropped 2 bases, with 15 bases sitting between them. Germline values: CDR1 SGHRS, CDR2 YFSETQ. The CDR3 totals 16 residues. The CDR3 bases are TGCGCCAGCAGCTTGAGTTCCGCTCCAGGGAACTATGGCTACACCTTC. It translates to CASSLSSAPGNYGYTF.

This clone was seen a single time. The chain links TRBV10-1 to TRBJ2-1, with 8 positions matching TRBD2. Germline lookup yields CDR1 WNHNN and CDR2 SYGVQD (reference sequence). The CDR3 totals 16 residues. V lost 7 bases to trimming and J lost 7 bases; unmatched junction nucleotides: 15. The CDR3 sequence: CASTPLGTRSINEQFF. The CDR3, as DNA: TGCGCCAGCACCCCGTTGGGGACTAGAAGTATAAATGAGCAGTTCTTC.

This clone was counted between two and nine times. The rearrangement uses TRBV28 and TRBJ1-5; no firm D call. CDR3 length: 12 residues. The V gene lost 5 bases and the J gene lost 6 bases, with 8 bases spanning the gap. Germline CDR1 and CDR2: MDHEN and SYDVKM. This CDR3 reads CASSPLTQPQHF. The CDR3, as DNA: TGTGCCAGCAGTCCTTTAACTCAGCCCCAGCATTTT.

J is TRBJ1-5 and V is TRBV4-1, with a possible D match to TRBD1 (5 bases). V was pared by 1 base and J by 7 bases, with 17 bases between. From germline, CDR1 is MGHRA and CDR2 YSYEKL. CDR3 size: 16 residues. This CDR3 reads CASSQVKGRKGQPQHF. In DNA form, the CDR3 reads TGCGCCAGCAGCCAAGTAAAGGGACGGAAAGGCCAGCCCCAGCATTTT.

In the case of this clone: This sample also contains other DNA sequences that code for the same CDR3. This rearrangement joins TRBV9 to TRBJ1-4, with D tentatively TRBD1 (5 bases). Germline CDR1 and CDR2: SGDLS and YYNGEE. The CDR3 extends over 14 amino acids. V lost 7 bases to trimming and J lost 7 bases, with 17 bases between them. The CDR3 here is CASSPGTGGEKLFF. Written as DNA, the CDR3 is TGTGCCAGCTCCCCAGGGACGGGGGGTGAAAAACTGTTTTTT.

The gene calls are TRBV28 and TRBJ2-1; TRBD2 matches 12 bases. There are 14 residues in the CDR3. Germline V gene sequence: CDR1 MDHEN, CDR2 SYDVKM. Unmatched junction bases numbered 4, after V lost 5 bases and J lost 8 bases. The CDR3 loop is CASSPLAGGDEQFF. In nucleotides, the CDR3 is TGTGCCAGCAGTCCCCTAGCGGGAGGGGATGAGCAGTTCTTC.

CDR3 nucleotides: TGTGCCAGCAGCCCTGGGGGGGGGCACTCCAATGAGCAGTTCTTC. It translates to CASSPGGGHSNEQFF. The chain links TRBV25-1 to TRBJ2-1; weak D call: TRBD2 (7 bases). The V and J ends lost 6 bases and 6 bases respectively, with 18 bases between them. This CDR3 is built from 15 residues. From germline, CDR1 is MGHDK and CDR2 SYGVNS.

This clone was recorded only once. V gene TRBV4-1 combines with J gene TRBJ2-5; the match to TRBD2 covers 9 bases. TRBJ2-7 matches the DNA end more closely, so the J call is doubtful. Germline-derived CDR1 and CDR2 are MGHRA and YSYEKL. The CDR3 runs 14 residues. CDR3 bases: TGCGCCAGCAGCCAAGGACTAGCGGTTTACGAGCAGTACTTC. Translated, it gives CASSQGLAVYEQYF.

The gene calls are TRBV6-5 and TRBJ2-5, with 10 bases lining up with TRBD2. V shed 6 bases, J shed 6 bases, and the junction held 10 bases outside the gene matches. The germline gives CDR1 MNHEY, CDR2 SVGAGI. The length of the CDR3 is 15 residues. The CDR3: CASSPTSGKVQTQYF. DNA for the CDR3: TGTGCCAGCAGCCCCACTAGCGGGAAAGTACAGACCCAGTACTTC.

The genes are TRBV9 and TRBJ1-1; D might be TRBD1 (5 bases). The CDR3 is made up of 15 amino acids. V gave up 3 bases and J gave up 0 bases, with 12 bases separating them. Germline lookup yields CDR1 SGDLS and CDR2 YYNGEE. The CDR3 nucleotides are TGTGCCAGCAGCGGGGGCGGACTACTGAACACTGAAGCTTTCTTT. It codes for CASSGGGLLNTEAFF. Supplemented by reference TRBV9 and TRBJ1-1, the full variable domain reads DSGVTQTPKHLITATGQRVTLRCSPRSGDLSVYWYQQSLDQGLQFLIQYYNGEERAKGNILERFSAQQFPDLHSELNLSSLELGDSALYFCASSGGGLLNTEAFFGQGTRLTVV.

The chain couples TRBV14 to TRBJ2-7, with D maybe TRBD2 (5 bases). Per germline, CDR1 SGHDN and CDR2 FVKESK. This CDR3 has 15 amino acids. Trimming took off 4 bases at V and 3 bases at J, with 16 bases between the two ends. In nucleotides, the CDR3 is TGTGCCAGCAGCCGCCACGGCGAGGGTGGCTACGAGCAGTACTTC. Translation gives CASSRHGEGGYEQYF.

The chain links TRBV5-1 to TRBJ2-7, with D tentatively TRBD1 or TRBD2 (5 bases each). Trimming removed 0 bases from V and 2 bases from J, with 12 bases in between. This CDR3 is 15 amino acids long. The germline CDR1 and CDR2 sequences are SGHRS and YFSETQ. CDR3 protein: CASSLGGTSTYEQYF. CDR3 nucleotides: TGCGCCAGCAGCTTGGGGGGGACCAGCACCTACGAGCAGTACTTC.

To note about this clone: The identical CDR3 is also encoded by other nucleotide sequences in the sample. The CDR3 coding sequence is TGCGCCAGCAGCGGACTAGCGGGCTTCAATGAGCAGTTCTTC. Translation gives CASSGLAGFNEQFF. V usage is TRBV5-1 and J usage is TRBJ2-1; 11 nucleotides align to TRBD2. The CDR3 spans 14 residues. The junction had 3 bases not matched to a gene; V was cut back by 4 bases and J by 6 bases. CDR1 and CDR2 from the germline V gene are SGHRS and YFSETQ.

CDR3 sequence (DNA): TGTGCCAGCAGTTTAATAGCGGGAGCTCTGAAGCAGTACTTC. It encodes CASSLIAGALKQYF. V is TRBV28 and J is TRBJ2-7, with TRBD2 identical over 9 bases. CDR3 length: 14 residues. Germline V gene sequence: CDR1 MDHEN, CDR2 SYDVKM. J lost 8 bases, V lost 2 bases, and 7 bases had no gene match. The complete variable domain, with remaining parts taken from reference TRBV28 and TRBJ2-7, reads DVKVTQSSRYLVKRTGEKVFLECVQDMDHENMFWYRQDPGLGLRLIYFSYDVKMKEKGDIPEGYSVSREKKERFSLILESASTNQTSMYLCASSLIAGALKQYFGPGTRLTVT.

A word on this clone: The germline gene is not matched at one end of the junction; a read error may be the cause. The chain recombines TRBV28 with TRBJ2-5, with TRBD2 matching 7 bases. This CDR3 spans 11 amino acids. Per the germline V gene, CDR1 is MDHEN and CDR2 is SYDVKM. The CDR3, as DNA: TGTGCCAGCAGTTCCCTGGGGGGGGGTCACTTC. Its translation is CASSSLGGGHF.

CDR3: CAWSLGGVLEKLFF. The DNA of the CDR3 is TGTGCCTGGAGTTTGGGTGGTGTGCTCGAAAAACTGTTTTTT. V is TRBV30 and J is TRBJ1-4; D uncertain. CDR1 and CDR2 (germline): GTSNPN, SVGIG (reference sequence). V shed 2 bases and J shed 8 bases, with 15 bases lying between them. CDR3 length equals 14 residues.

The J gene is TRBJ1-5, the V gene TRBV6-6; possibly TRBD1 for D (6 bases). The CDR3 spans 13 residues. The germline V gene encodes CDR1 MNHNY and CDR2 SVGAGI (reference sequence). Trimming took off 7 bases at V and 5 bases at J, with 12 bases between the two ends. The DNA for the CDR3 is TGTGCCAGCAAGGACAGACCCTATCAGCCCCAGCATTTT. This gives the protein CASKDRPYQPQHF.

The V and J genes are TRBV30 and TRBJ1-5; maybe TRBD1 (6 bases). CDR1 and CDR2 (germline): GTSNPN, SVGIG (reference sequence). Trimming shortened V by 6 bases and J by 0 bases, and 18 bases separated the two germline ends. The CDR3 runs 16 residues. The CDR3 DNA sequence: TGTGCCTGCAGGGGACTCAATTTATATAGCAATCAGCCCCAGCATTTT. Translation gives CACRGLNLYSNQPQHF.